The subject of this entry is one T cell receptor beta chain. Other DNA sequences in the sample encode the same CDR3. V lost 4 bases to trimming and J lost 0 bases; unmatched junction nucleotides: 4. This CDR3 comprises 15 residues. Germline CDR1 SGHAT, CDR2 FQNNGV. The data belong to a study of blood T cell repertoires in COVID-19. The wider study: Samples came from the United States, Italy and Spain, spanning acute and convalescent COVID-19.

Study processing details: Estimated nucleated cell counts came from reference gene primer amplification. Profiling relied on immunoSEQ multiplex PCR, and the TCRdb table lists in-frame clones only, not all of them. V, J and clone size were drawn from that table, and D and trimming were deduced from the DNA. The table has about 230,000 clones, 70% to 90% seen once; the top ten hold about 2.5%. Seattle's enrolled individuals joined amid active infection and were then monitored longitudinally. The V call is TRBV11-2, the J call TRBJ1-1; TRBD1 matches 8 bases. The TCR was taken from a man under 40 with COVID-19, enrolled during active disease. The specimen was peripheral blood. Here the CDR3 DNA reads TGTGCCAGCAGCTCCTGGACAGGGATGAACACTGAAGCTTTCTTT. This encodes CASSSWTGMNTEAFF.